The clone carrying this T cell receptor beta chain was detected many times. Diagnoses used clinical symptoms, serum thyroxine and TRAb, thyroid ultrasound and orbital computed tomography. An approximately 10 ml volume of fresh peripheral blood provided the PBMCs. This sample is drawn from a study of T cells in Graves' hyperthyroidism and ophthalmopathy. Study-wide background: Staff took peripheral blood when the initial diagnosis was made, before any treatment began.

RNA transcripts yielded amplified TCR beta CDR3 regions. TCR CDR3 underwent first-round RT-PCR with the HTBI primer set. MiXCR, run by TCRdb on the multiplex PCR reads, gives a single entry per CDR3 protein. This table holds some 400,000 distinct CDR3 sequences, approximately 15% found once. J gave up 5 bases and V 5 bases, and 8 bases lay outside the gene matches. Germline CDR1 reads GTSNPN; CDR2 reads SVGIG (reference sequence). The CDR3 totals 13 residues. This receptor was obtained from a woman aged 60-70 years with Graves' hyperthyroidism. The sample taken for sequencing was blood. The V and J genes are TRBV30 and TRBJ1-1; TRBD1 agrees at 7 bases. CDR3: CAWLTGEGTEAFF. CDR3 nucleotides: TGTGCCTGGCTCACAGGGGAGGGGACTGAAGCTTTCTTT. Based on the CDR3 plus reference TRBV30 and TRBJ1-1, the full variable domain is SQTIHQWPATLVQPVGSPLSLECTVEGTSNPNLYWYRQAAGRGLQLLFYSVGIGQISSEVPQNLSASRPQDRQFILSSKKLLLSDSGFYLCAWLTGEGTEAFFGQGTRLTVV.